A single sample gave rise to the 15 T cell receptor beta chains below, sequenced in a study of cytomegalovirus exposure and HLA in healthy donors. 60 Vbeta and 13 Jbeta primers were used in PCR. Clones were read by immunoSEQ multiplex PCR, and TCRdb kept only the in-frame ones, dropping some. The sample carries about 130,000 clones, about 76% recorded once. The specimen sequenced was PBMCs. These receptor sequences come from a woman aged 55 to 70 in good health and CMV-seropositive.

The genes are TRBV7-2 and TRBJ2-7; D is possibly TRBD2 (6 bases). Trimming removed 5 bases at V and 3 bases at J, with 14 bases between. The germline V gene has CDR1 SGHTA and CDR2 FQGNSA. The CDR3 covers 14 residues. The CDR3 spells CASSTPQEGYEQYF. The DNA of the CDR3 is TGTGCCAGCAGCACCCCCCAGGAGGGCTACGAGCAGTACTTC.

With regard to this clone: No DNA is shown, since the ends of the CDR3 on it are uncertain; the CDR3 is the one TCRdb lists. The chain combines TRBV6-5 with TRBJ1-2; the DNA was not compared with TRBD1, the D call given in the table. Counting both end residues, the CDR3 totals 14 amino acids. CDR1 is MNHEY, CDR2 SVGAGI, per germline. The CDR3 loop is CASILGQGEYGYTF.

The chain has TRBV6-6 and TRBJ2-7, with D possibly TRBD1 on 6 matching bases. The CDR3 loop spans 12 amino acids. Germline V gene lookup returns CDR1 MNHNY and CDR2 SVGAGI (reference sequence). With 5 bases removed from V and 3 bases from J, the gap between germline ends came to 8 bases. CDR3 loop: CASSGGRYEQYF. The CDR3 coding sequence is TGTGCCAGCAGTGGGGGCCGCTACGAGCAGTACTTC.

This clone was seen a handful of times. The rearrangement uses TRBV7-6 and TRBJ1-4; TRBD1 matches at 9 bases. The V segment lost 5 bases and the J segment 7 bases; nucleotides outside the gene matches: 8. From germline, CDR1 is SGHVS and CDR2 FNYEAQ. This CDR3 has 15 residues. The CDR3 protein is CASSQLGGQGEKLFF. The CDR3 nucleotides are TGTGCCAGCAGCCAACTAGGGGGACAGGGTGAAAAACTGTTTTTT.

V gene TRBV19 combines with J gene TRBJ1-2; 10 bases fit TRBD1. The junction had 7 bases not matched to a gene; V was cut back by 4 bases and J by 2 bases. This CDR3 region has 16 residues. Germline loops: CDR1 LNHDA, CDR2 SQIVND (reference sequence). CDR3: CASSRTGTGENYGYTF. The CDR3 DNA follows: TGTGCCAGTAGTAGAACCGGGACAGGGGAGAACTATGGCTACACCTTC.

The rearrangement joins TRBV12-5 to TRBJ1-2; D may be TRBD1 (6 bases). The V end was cut by 2 bases, the J end by 4 bases, with 14 bases between. The CDR3 is made up of 15 amino acids. The germline V gene encodes CDR1 LGHNT and CDR2 FRNRAP. In DNA, the CDR3 is TGTGCTAGTGGTTTGCGGGCCGGACAGCGCTATGGCTACACCTTC. It translates to CASGLRAGQRYGYTF.

The J gene is TRBJ1-1, the V gene TRBV4-3; D gene ambiguous. Deletions cut 0 bases from V and 0 bases from J, with 5 bases between. CDR3 length equals 14 residues. The V gene's germline CDR1 is LGHNA and CDR2 YSLEER. CDR3 loop: CASSQETVNTEAFF. CDR3 sequence (DNA): TGCGCCAGCAGCCAAGAAACAGTGAACACTGAAGCTTTCTTT.

This clone showed up just a few times. The genes are TRBV6-5 and TRBJ2-1, with 10 positions matching TRBD2. Germline V gene lookup returns CDR1 MNHEY and CDR2 SVGAGI. This CDR3 has 15 amino acids. V shed 6 bases, J shed 9 bases, and the junction held 11 bases outside the gene matches. In nucleotides, the CDR3 is TGTGCCAGCAGGCTCACAGCGGGAGGGCCGGGTGAGCAGTTCTTC. Residues: CASRLTAGGPGEQFF.

This chain uses TRBV9 with TRBJ2-4; D call uncertain. Germline values: CDR1 SGDLS, CDR2 YYNGEE. V lost 5 bases, J lost 1 base, and 13 bases lay in between. The CDR3 totals 15 residues. As DNA, the CDR3 is TGTGCCAGCAGTCCCCGGGTTTCGGCCAAAAACATTCAGTACTTC. Translation: CASSPRVSAKNIQYF.

The chain couples TRBV4-2 to TRBJ1-2, with 8 bases that match TRBD1. CDR3 length equals 15 residues. Losses at the gene ends were 5 bases for V and 2 bases for J; bases not matched to a gene: 7. Germline CDR1 reads LGHNA; CDR2 reads YNFKEQ. CDR3 nucleotide sequence: TGTGCCAGCAGCGTTCGACAGGGGAACAACTATGGCTACACCTTC. This sequence encodes CASSVRQGNNYGYTF.

This clone was found a few times. CDR3 protein: CASSEGTAISGNTIYF. The DNA for the CDR3 is TGTGCCAGCAGTGAAGGGACAGCAATCTCTGGAAACACCATATATTTT. V gene TRBV25-1 combines with J gene TRBJ1-3; 7 nucleotides line up with TRBD1. The V gene's germline CDR1 is MGHDK and CDR2 SYGVNS. This CDR3 is built from 16 residues. Unmatched junction bases numbered 4, after V lost 2 bases and J lost 0 bases.

The chain combines TRBV2 with TRBJ1-6, with a weak D call TRBD1 (5 bases). Germline V gene lookup returns CDR1 SNHLY and CDR2 FYNNEI. The CDR3 has 13 residues. Trimming removed 9 bases at V and 9 bases at J, with 15 bases between. The CDR3 bases are TGTGCCAGTCAGACGGATGGGGCTTCACCCCTCCACTTT. Protein: CASQTDGASPLHF.

The chain couples TRBV2 to TRBJ2-1, with TRBD2 matching 9 bases. Trimming removed 5 bases from V and 6 bases from J; junction bases left unmatched: 5. This CDR3 spans 14 amino acids. Looked up from germline, CDR1 is SNHLY and CDR2 is FYNNEI. The CDR3 DNA is TGTGCCAGCAGTATGGGGCGGGAGGGCAATGAGCAGTTCTTC. Translated: CASSMGREGNEQFF.

The chain employs TRBV2 and TRBJ2-7; D may be TRBD2 (5 bases). The germline V gene has CDR1 SNHLY and CDR2 FYNNEI. V was clipped by 6 bases and J by 7 bases, with 13 bases between them. This CDR3 has 12 residues. The CDR3 coding sequence is TGTGCCAGCAGCGGACTCTCTGAAGAGCAGTACTTC. It codes for CASSGLSEEQYF.

The chain employs TRBV5-1 and TRBJ2-7; D is possibly TRBD2 (6 bases). The germline V gene encodes CDR1 SGHRS and CDR2 YFSETQ. V lost 1 base, J lost 2 bases, and 10 bases lay in between. This CDR3 is 14 amino acids long. This CDR3 is CASSLRAGPYEQYF. CDR3 nucleotides: TGCGCCAGCAGCTTGCGGGCGGGGCCCTACGAGCAGTACTTC.